In its sample, the clone carrying this TCR beta chain was seen a few times. The sample comes from a study of T-cell memory formation after mild COVID-19. The CDR3 covers 14 residues. Trimming took 2 bases from V and 5 from J; bases not matched to a gene: 5. From germline, CDR1 is PRHDT and CDR2 FYEKMQ (reference sequence). After 5'RACE with constant-segment primers, TCR alpha and TCR beta cDNA libraries carrying sample barcodes and UMIs were obtained. TCRdb processed the 5' RACE reads anew with MiXCR; each CDR3 protein has one entry. This sample has 85,000 to 130,000 distinct CDR3 sequences, with around 12% found just once.

Source material: PBMCs or a T cell subset sorted from them (not recorded which). The genes are TRBV13 and TRBJ2-7, with 8 bases fitting TRBD1. The TCR was taken from an adult woman who had mild COVID-19 (a few samples of this study predate the infection). Cell type and time point are not known. The CDR3 nucleotides read TGTGCCAGCAGCTTAAGGACAGGGCGCCACGAGCAGTACTTC. Translating it yields CASSLRTGRHEQYF. Filled out from reference TRBV13 and TRBJ2-7, the complete variable domain reads AAGVIQSPRHLIKEKRETATLKCYPIPRHDTVYWYQQGPGQDPQFLISFYEKMQSDKGSIPDRFSAQQFSDYHSELNMSSLELGDSALYFCASSLRTGRHEQYFGPGTRLTVT.